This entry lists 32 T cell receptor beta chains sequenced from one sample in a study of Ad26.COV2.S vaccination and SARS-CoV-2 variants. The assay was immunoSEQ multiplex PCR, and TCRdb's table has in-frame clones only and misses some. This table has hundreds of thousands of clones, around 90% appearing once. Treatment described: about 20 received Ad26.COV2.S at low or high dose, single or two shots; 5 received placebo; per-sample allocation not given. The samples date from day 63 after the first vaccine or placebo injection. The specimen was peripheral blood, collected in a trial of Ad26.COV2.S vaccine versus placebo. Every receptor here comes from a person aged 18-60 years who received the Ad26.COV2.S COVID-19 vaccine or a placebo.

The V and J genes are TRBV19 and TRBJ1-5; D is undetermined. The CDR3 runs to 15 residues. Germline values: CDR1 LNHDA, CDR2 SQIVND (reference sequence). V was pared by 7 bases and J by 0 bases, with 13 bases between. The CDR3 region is CASTQERASNQPQHF. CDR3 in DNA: TGTGCCAGTACTCAAGAGAGGGCTAGCAATCAGCCCCAGCATTTT.

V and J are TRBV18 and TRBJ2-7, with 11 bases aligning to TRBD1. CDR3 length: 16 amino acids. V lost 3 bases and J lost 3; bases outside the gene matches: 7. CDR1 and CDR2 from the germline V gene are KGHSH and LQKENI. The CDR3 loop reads CASSPIRDRGSYEQYF. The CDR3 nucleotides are TGTGCCAGCTCACCTATTCGGGACAGGGGGAGCTACGAGCAGTACTTC.

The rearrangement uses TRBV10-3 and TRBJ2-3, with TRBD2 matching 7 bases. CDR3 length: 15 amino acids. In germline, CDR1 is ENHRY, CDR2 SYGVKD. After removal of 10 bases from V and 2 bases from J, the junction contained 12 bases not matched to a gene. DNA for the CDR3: TGTGCCACCCACCCTAACGGGGGGTACACAGATACGCAGTATTTT. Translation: CATHPNGGYTDTQYF.

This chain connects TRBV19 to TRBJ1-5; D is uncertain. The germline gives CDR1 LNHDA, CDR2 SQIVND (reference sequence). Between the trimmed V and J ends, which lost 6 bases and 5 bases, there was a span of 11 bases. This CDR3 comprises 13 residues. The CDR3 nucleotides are TGTGCCAGTAGGCCCCGGGGTGATCAGCCCCAGCATTTT. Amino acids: CASRPRGDQPQHF. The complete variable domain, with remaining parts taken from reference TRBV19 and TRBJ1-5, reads DGGITQSPKYLFRKEGQNVTLSCEQNLNHDAMYWYRQDPGQGLRLIYYSQIVNDFQKGDIAEGYSVSREKKESFPLTVTSAQKNPTAFYLCASRPRGDQPQHFGDGTRLSIL.

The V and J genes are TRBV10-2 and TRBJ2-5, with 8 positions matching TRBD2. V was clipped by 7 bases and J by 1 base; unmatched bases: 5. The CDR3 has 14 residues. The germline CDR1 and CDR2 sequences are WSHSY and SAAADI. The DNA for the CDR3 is TGCGCCAGCACCCCGACTAGCGCCCAAGAGACCCAGTACTTC. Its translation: CASTPTSAQETQYF.

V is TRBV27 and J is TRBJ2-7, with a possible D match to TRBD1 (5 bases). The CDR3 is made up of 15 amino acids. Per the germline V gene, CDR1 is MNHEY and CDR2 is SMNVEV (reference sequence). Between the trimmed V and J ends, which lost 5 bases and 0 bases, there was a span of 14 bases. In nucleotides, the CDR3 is TGTGCCAGCAGTCGGCCAGGGCAAAGCTCCTACGAGCAGTACTTC. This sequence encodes CASSRPGQSSYEQYF.

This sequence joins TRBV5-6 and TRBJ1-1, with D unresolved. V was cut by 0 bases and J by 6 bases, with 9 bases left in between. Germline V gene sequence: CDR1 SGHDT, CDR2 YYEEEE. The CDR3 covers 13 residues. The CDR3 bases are TGTGCCAGCAGCTTGGAAGGTACGGCTGAAGCTTTCTTT. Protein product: CASSLEGTAEAFF.

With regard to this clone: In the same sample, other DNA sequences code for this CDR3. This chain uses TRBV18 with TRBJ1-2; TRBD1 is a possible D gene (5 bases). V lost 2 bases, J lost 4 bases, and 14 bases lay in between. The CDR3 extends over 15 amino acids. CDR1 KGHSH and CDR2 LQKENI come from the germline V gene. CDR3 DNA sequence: TGTGCCAGCTCACCAACCCCCCCAGGGCTCTATGGCTACACCTTC. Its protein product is CASSPTPPGLYGYTF.

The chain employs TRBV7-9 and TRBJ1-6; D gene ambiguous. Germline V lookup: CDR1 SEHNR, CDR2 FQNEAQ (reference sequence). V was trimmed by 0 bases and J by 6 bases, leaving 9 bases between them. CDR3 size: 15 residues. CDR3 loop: CASSLARASNSPLHF. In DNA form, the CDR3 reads TGTGCCAGCAGCTTAGCGAGGGCCTCTAATTCACCCCTCCACTTT.

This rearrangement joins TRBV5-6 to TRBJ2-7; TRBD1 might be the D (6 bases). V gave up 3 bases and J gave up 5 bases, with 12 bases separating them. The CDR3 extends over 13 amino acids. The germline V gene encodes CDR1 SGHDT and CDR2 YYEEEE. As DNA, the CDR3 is TGTGCCAGCAGCTCGTCAGGGGTCCACGAGCAGTACTTC. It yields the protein CASSSSGVHEQYF. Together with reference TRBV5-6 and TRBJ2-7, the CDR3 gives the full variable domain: DAGVTQSPTHLIKTRGQQVTLRCSPKSGHDTVSWYQQALGQGPQFIFQYYEEEERQRGNFPDRFSGHQFPNYSSELNVNALLLGDSALYLCASSSSGVHEQYFGPGTRLTVT.

The CDR3 loop is CASSRQNEQYF. The CDR3 DNA sequence: TGTGCCAGCTCTAGGCAAAACGAGCAGTACTTC. The rearrangement uses TRBV18 and TRBJ2-7; D call uncertain. Germline V gene lookup returns CDR1 KGHSH and CDR2 LQKENI. The CDR3 consists of 11 residues. V was cut by 6 bases and J by 5 bases, with 8 bases left in between.

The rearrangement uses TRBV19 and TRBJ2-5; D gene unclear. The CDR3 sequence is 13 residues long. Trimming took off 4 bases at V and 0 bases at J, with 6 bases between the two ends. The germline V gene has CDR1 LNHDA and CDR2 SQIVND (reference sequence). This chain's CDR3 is CASSTTHQETQYF. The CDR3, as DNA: TGTGCCAGTAGTACGACTCACCAAGAGACCCAGTACTTC. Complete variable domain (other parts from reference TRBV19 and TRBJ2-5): DGGITQSPKYLFRKEGQNVTLSCEQNLNHDAMYWYRQDPGQGLRLIYYSQIVNDFQKGDIAEGYSVSREKKESFPLTVTSAQKNPTAFYLCASSTTHQETQYFGPGTRLLVL.

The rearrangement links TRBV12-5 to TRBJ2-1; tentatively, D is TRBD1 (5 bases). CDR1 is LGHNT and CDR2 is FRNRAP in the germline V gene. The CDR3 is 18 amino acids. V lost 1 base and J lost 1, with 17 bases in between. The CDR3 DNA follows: TGTGCTAGTGGTTTGGCGCCTTTGGGGCCGAGGTCCTACAATGAGCAGTTCTTC. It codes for CASGLAPLGPRSYNEQFF.

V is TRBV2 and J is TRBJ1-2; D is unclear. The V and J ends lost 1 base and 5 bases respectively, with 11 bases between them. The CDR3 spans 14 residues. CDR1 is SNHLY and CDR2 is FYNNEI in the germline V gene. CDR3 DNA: TGTGCCAGCAGTGAAGTGGGATACTTATATGGCTACACCTTC. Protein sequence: CASSEVGYLYGYTF.

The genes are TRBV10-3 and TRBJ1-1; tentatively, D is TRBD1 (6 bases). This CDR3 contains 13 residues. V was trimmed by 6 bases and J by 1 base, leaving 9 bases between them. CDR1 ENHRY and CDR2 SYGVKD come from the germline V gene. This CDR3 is CAIRDSSNTEAFF. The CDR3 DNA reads TGTGCCATCAGGGACAGTTCGAACACTGAAGCTTTCTTT.

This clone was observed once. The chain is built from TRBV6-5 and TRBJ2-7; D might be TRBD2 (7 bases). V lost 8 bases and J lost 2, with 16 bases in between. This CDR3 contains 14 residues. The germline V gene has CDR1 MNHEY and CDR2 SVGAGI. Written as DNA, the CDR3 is TGTGCCAGCCAGTGGGGGGGCCCTCCCTACGAGCAGTACTTC. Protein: CASQWGGPPYEQYF.

This CDR3 is CASSIISTDSGYTF. The CDR3 bases are TGTGCCAGTAGTATCATTTCGACCGACAGTGGCTACACCTTC. The chain couples TRBV19 to TRBJ1-2, with D perhaps matching TRBD1 (5 bases). V lost 3 bases and J 7 bases, leaving 15 bases between the germline ends. Germline-derived CDR1 and CDR2 are LNHDA and SQIVND (reference sequence). This CDR3 has 14 residues.

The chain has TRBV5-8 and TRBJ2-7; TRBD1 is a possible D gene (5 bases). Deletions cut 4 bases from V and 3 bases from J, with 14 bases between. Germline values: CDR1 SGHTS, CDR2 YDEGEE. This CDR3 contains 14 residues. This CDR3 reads CASSPLGELYEQYF. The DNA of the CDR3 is TGTGCCAGCAGCCCGTTAGGGGAACTCTACGAGCAGTACTTC.

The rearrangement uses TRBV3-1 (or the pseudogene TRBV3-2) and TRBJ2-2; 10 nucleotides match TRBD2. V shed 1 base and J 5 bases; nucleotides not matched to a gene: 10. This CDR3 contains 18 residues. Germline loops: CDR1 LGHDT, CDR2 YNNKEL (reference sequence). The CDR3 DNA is TGTGCCAGCAGCCAAGCCATTAGGCTAGCGGGAGTAACCGGGGAGCTGTTTTTT. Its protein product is CASSQAIRLAGVTGELFF.

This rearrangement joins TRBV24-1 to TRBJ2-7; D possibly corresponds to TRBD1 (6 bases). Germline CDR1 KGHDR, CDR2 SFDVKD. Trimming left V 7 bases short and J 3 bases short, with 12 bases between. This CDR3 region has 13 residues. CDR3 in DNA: TGTGCCACCAGGAAGGGGGATGGCTACGAGCAGTACTTC. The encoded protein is CATRKGDGYEQYF.

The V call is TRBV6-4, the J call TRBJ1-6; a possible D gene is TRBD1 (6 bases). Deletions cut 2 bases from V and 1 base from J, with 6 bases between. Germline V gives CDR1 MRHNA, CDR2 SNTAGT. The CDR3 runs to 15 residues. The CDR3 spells CASSDGQSYNSPLHF. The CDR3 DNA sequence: TGTGCCAGCAGTGACGGACAGTCCTATAATTCACCCCTCCACTTT.

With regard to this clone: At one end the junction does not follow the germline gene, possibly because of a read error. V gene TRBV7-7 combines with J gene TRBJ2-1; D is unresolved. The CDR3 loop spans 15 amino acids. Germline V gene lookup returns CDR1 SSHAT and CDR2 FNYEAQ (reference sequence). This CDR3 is CASSLSLEYLNEQFF. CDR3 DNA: TGTGCTAGCAGCTTGAGTCTAGAGTATCTGAATGAGCAGTTCTTC.

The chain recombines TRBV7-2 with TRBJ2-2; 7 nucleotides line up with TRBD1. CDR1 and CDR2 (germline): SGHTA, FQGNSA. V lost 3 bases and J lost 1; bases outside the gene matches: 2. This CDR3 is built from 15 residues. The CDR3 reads CASSFGTVNTGELFF. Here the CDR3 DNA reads TGTGCCAGCAGCTTTGGGACAGTGAACACCGGGGAGCTGTTTTTT.

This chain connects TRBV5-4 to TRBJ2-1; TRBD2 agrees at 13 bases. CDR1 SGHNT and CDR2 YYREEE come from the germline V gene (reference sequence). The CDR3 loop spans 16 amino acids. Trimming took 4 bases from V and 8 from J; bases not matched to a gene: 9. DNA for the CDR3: TGTGCCAGCAGCCTACTAGCGGGAGGGCCGCATGATGAGCAGTTCTTC. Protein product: CASSLLAGGPHDEQFF.

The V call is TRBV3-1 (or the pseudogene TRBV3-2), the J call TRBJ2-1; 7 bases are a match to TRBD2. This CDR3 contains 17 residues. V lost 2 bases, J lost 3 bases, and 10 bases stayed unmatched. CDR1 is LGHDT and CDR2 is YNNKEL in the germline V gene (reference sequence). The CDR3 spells CASSQSRGGTLYNEQFF. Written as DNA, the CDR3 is TGTGCCAGCAGCCAAAGTCGCGGGGGAACTCTCTACAATGAGCAGTTCTTC.

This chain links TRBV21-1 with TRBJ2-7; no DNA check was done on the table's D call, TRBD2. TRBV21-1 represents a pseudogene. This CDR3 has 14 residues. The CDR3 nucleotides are TGTGCCAGCACGCCGGTCGGGAACGCCTACGAGCAGTACTTC. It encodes CASTPVGNAYEQYF.

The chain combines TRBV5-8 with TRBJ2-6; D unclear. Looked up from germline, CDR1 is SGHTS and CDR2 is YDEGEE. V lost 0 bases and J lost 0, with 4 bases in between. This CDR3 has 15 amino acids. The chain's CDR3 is CASSLGSSGANVLTF. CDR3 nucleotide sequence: TGTGCCAGCAGCTTGGGAAGCTCTGGGGCCAACGTCCTGACTTTC. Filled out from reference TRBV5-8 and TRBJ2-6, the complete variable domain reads EAGVTQSPTHLIKTRGQQATLRCSPISGHTSVYWYQQALGLGLQFLLWYDEGEERNRGNFPPRFSGRQFPNYSSELNVNALELEDSALYLCASSLGSSGANVLTFGAGSRLTVL.

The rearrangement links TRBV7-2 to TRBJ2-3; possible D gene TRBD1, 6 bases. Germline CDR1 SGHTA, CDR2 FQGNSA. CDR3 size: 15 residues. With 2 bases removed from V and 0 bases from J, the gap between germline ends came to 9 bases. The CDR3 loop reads CASSLTGSSTDTQYF. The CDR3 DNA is TGTGCCAGCAGCTTAACAGGGTCGAGCACAGATACGCAGTATTTT.

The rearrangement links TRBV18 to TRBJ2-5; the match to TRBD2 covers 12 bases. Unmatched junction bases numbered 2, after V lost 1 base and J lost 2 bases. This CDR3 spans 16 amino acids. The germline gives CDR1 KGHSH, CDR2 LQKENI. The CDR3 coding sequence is TGTGCCAGCTCACCACTCCTAGCGGGAGGGCAAGAGACCCAGTACTTC. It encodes CASSPLLAGGQETQYF.

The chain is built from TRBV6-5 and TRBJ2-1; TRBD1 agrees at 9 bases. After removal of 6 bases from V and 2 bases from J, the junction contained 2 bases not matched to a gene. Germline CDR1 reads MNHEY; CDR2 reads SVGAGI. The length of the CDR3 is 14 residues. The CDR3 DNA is TGTGCCAGCAGCGGACAGGGGACCTACAATGAGCAGTTCTTC. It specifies CASSGQGTYNEQFF.

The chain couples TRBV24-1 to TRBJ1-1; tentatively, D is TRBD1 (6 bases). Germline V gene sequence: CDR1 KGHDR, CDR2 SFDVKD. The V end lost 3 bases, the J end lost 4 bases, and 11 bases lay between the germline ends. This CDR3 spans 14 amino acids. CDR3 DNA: TGTGCCACCAGTGATCCCCGGGACACCACTGAAGCTTTCTTT. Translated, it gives CATSDPRDTTEAFF.

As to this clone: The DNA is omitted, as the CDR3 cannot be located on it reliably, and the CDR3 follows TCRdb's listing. The CDR3 protein is CASSKALCWGSGNGGELFF. This chain joins TRBV21-1 and TRBJ2-2; TRBD2 is taken as the D call from the table, unchecked against the DNA. TRBV21-1 is a pseudogene segment. The CDR3 is 19 amino acids long, termini counted.